This T cell receptor (beta chain) was documented in a study of human T cells and chemical hapten exposure (dated by TCRdb to about 2021). General notes on the study: For sensitization, 2% DPC in acetone was applied to an approximately 2 cm by approximately 2 cm area of upper inner arm skin. The libraries were sequenced as a pool, and the TCR yield per sample differed mostly because of small variations in library volumes within the pool. Most of the patients in the cohort were female, and the cohort covered alopecia areata with under or over 50% scalp involvement, alopecia totalis and alopecia universalis. Patient blood was sampled pre-sensitization (week 0) and at 2, 6 and about 24 weeks after DPC sensitization. Patch testing was done on the upper back using Finn chambers containing 0.01% DPC, and results were scored after 6 days according to International Contact Dermatitis Research Group standards. Throughout the approximately 22-week study period, patients were also given weekly therapeutic DPC doses on the scalp. In alopecia patients, the study followed how the peripheral blood TCR repertoire changed in vivo over primary and secondary sensitization to diphenylcyclopropenone (DPC), a hapten. Twenty-nine alopecia patients provided blood for TCR sequencing at one to four time points (pre-sensitization, 2, 6 and 24 weeks). The paper as a whole reports these results and caveats: Significantly more large CDR3 similarity clusters were formed by expanded TCRs than by pre-sensitization or healthy control sets, consistent with antigen-driven responses. After repeated subsampling, changes were observed in the strength of the expansion versus patch-test correlation and in the threshold at which the correlation became significant. A positive correlation was found between the number of PT1 expanded TCRs and patch test score, with significance reached at thresholds 8, 16 and 32 but not 4. Because all patients had alopecia, a presumed autoimmune disease, the immune response of the patients might differ from that of healthy individuals. DPC sensitization did not change how many TCRs were above 1 in 1000 frequency, and no evidence was found of alterations in global repertoire structure.

To prepare the library, RACE was applied. Sequencer: NextSeq 500. Library preparation attached unique molecular identifiers to individual cDNA molecules for quantitative, reproducible TCR counting. From each blood RNA sample, both TCR alpha and TCR beta chains were sequenced. The study's processing was this. The median number of TCRs per sample was around 96,000, ranging from roughly 23,224 to 700,000. The Decombinator software suite was used to annotate the V, J and CDR3 of the TCR reads. To make PS versus PT1 abundance plots, every sample was subsampled to the same number of TCRs (28,000). Expanded TCRs were defined as absent before sensitization and observed at least eight times at the 2-week time point. The public reads were quality trimmed at Q25 with fastp and then assembled into clones with MiXCR by TCRdb, keeping productive beta chains. Each entry merges the rows of one CDR3 protein and shows their most common DNA and genes. What appears here as the V and J calls and clone size reflects TCRdb's work, not the paper's. The sample table holds roughly 120,000 distinct CDR3 sequences, of which around an eighth were seen once. The ten biggest clones cover approximately 1.4% of the sample.

V loses 4 bases of germline sequence and J loses 4 bases, and the interval between the two ends is 13 bases. Measured from the cysteine to the phenylalanine, the CDR3 is 14 residues long. The only DNA kept is the CDR3, 42 bases in frame from the first base. CDR1 and CDR2 were assigned from the germline V gene as SGHTA and FQGNSA. With respect to this clonotype: Its target antigen remains unknown. It has no much larger one-base neighbor in the sample; base qualities were not kept.

The time point label, read with the paper, signifies: patch test 1, 2 weeks after DPC sensitization. The sample's treatment or condition label, in plain terms: therapeutic diphenylcyclopropenone sensitization with weekly scalp DPC. At every patch-test visit, the blood draw took place before the patch test was put on. To be eligible, patients had to be aged 18 to 70, diagnosed with alopecia and judged suitable for DPC therapy, while pregnant patients were excluded. Unfractionated whole blood was collected in Tempus Blood RNA tubes, and total RNA was extracted from that blood. The V gene is TRBV7-2 and the J gene is TRBJ1-1; TRBD1 is perhaps the D gene, given 5 matching bases. The starting material was whole blood, obtained in connection with sensitization to the hapten diphenylcyclopropenone (DPC). This TCR came from a woman aged 50 to 65 with alopecia areata. Some clones in this sample may be carry-over from other donors' samples. The DNA sequence is given as TGTGCCAGCAGCTCCGGGACCCGGGGCACTGAAGCTTTCTTT. Its translation is CASSSGTRGTEAFF.